The 17 T cell receptor beta chains below were found in one sample sequenced in a study of cytomegalovirus exposure and HLA in healthy donors. This PCR relied on a set of 60 Vbeta primers and 13 Jbeta primers. Only in-frame clones appear in the TCRdb table, and some are missing; sequencing was by immunoSEQ multiplex PCR. This sample's clone table lists some 110,000 clones. The material sequenced was PBMCs. These TCRs come from a man aged 35-49 years in good health and CMV-seropositive.

The V gene is TRBV7-9, the J gene TRBJ2-7; TRBD1 matches 7 bases. Germline CDR1 is SEHNR and CDR2 is FQNEAQ (reference sequence). CDR3 length: 12 amino acids. Germline trimming cut 6 bases from V and 5 bases from J; bases unmatched to any gene: 4. The DNA of the CDR3 is TGTGCCAGCAGGGACAGGTTAGACGAGCAGTACTTC. Translation: CASRDRLDEQYF.

The rearrangement uses TRBV5-5 and TRBJ2-2; maybe TRBD1 (6 bases). In germline, CDR1 is SGHKS, CDR2 YYEKEE (reference sequence). The V end was cut by 4 bases, the J end by 0 bases, with 22 bases between. This CDR3 comprises 19 residues. CDR3 sequence: CASSIAPGVVEANTGELFF. CDR3 coding DNA: TGTGCCAGCAGCATCGCCCCAGGGGTGGTGGAAGCGAACACCGGGGAGCTGTTTTTT.

CDR3 residues: CASSFQREELGQFF. The CDR3 coding sequence is TGTGCCAGCAGTTTTCAGCGGGAGGAGTTAGGGCAGTTCTTC. The chain carries TRBV27 and TRBJ2-1; 9 bases map to TRBD2. Per germline, CDR1 MNHEY and CDR2 SMNVEV (reference sequence). The CDR3 consists of 14 residues. The V gene end was trimmed by 3 bases and the J gene end by 12 bases; junction bases not matched to a gene: 9.

The chain has TRBV7-2 and TRBJ2-7, with 12 bases that match TRBD2. The J segment lost 4 bases and the V segment lost 6 bases, leaving 4 bases of the junction unmatched. Per germline, CDR1 SGHTA and CDR2 FQGNSA. CDR3 length: 14 amino acids. The CDR3 loop reads CASRTSGSRYEQYF. The CDR3 bases are TGTGCCAGCAGGACTAGCGGGAGTAGATACGAGCAGTACTTC.

The CDR3 nucleotides are TGTGCCAGCGGGTACCGGGACAGAATCACCGGGGAGCTGTTTTTT. Translation gives CASGYRDRITGELFF. The chain recombines TRBV2 with TRBJ2-2; 7 bases match TRBD1. There are 15 residues in the CDR3. The junction had 10 bases not matched to a gene; V was cut back by 8 bases and J by 4 bases. The germline V gene has CDR1 SNHLY and CDR2 FYNNEI.

This rearrangement joins TRBV19 to TRBJ2-1; TRBD2 is a possible D gene (5 bases). Per germline, CDR1 LNHDA and CDR2 SQIVND (reference sequence). This CDR3 contains 14 residues. Trimming left V 1 base short and J 6 bases short, with 10 bases between. The CDR3 DNA sequence: TGTGCCAGTAGTATAGTATCGCTAGCCAATGAGCAGTTCTTC. The encoded protein is CASSIVSLANEQFF.

The chain recombines TRBV20-1 with TRBJ1-2; D is unclear. The CDR3 is 11 amino acids. CDR1 and CDR2 from the germline V gene are DFQATT and SNEGSKA (reference sequence). V shed 2 bases and J shed 7 bases, with 8 bases lying between them. For the CDR3, the DNA is TGCAGTGCTAGAAGAGGGATTGGCTACACCTTC. Translating gives CSARRGIGYTF.

The genes are TRBV5-4 and TRBJ2-1; 11 bases align to TRBD2. The CDR3 is 15 amino acids. Trimming took 1 base from V and 8 from J; bases not matched to a gene: 5. CDR1 SGHNT and CDR2 YYREEE come from the germline V gene (reference sequence). This CDR3 reads CASSLLLAGADEQFF. CDR3 in DNA: TGTGCCAGCAGCTTGTTACTAGCGGGAGCCGATGAGCAGTTCTTC. Looking up the rest from reference TRBV5-4 and TRBJ2-1 gives the full variable domain: ETGVTQSPTHLIKTRGQQVTLRCSSQSGHNTVSWYQQALGQGPQFIFQYYREEENGRGNFPPRFSGLQFPNYSSELNVNALELDDSALYLCASSLLLAGADEQFFGPGTRLTVL.

V usage is TRBV25-1 and J usage is TRBJ2-1, with 8 bases fitting TRBD1. This CDR3 has 17 amino acids. From germline, CDR1 is MGHDK and CDR2 SYGVNS. The junction had 15 bases not matched to a gene; V was cut back by 4 bases and J by 7 bases. The CDR3 DNA reads TGTGCCAGCAGTGGATTCACCAGCGGACAGGGTTATAATGAGCAGTTCTTC. Protein sequence: CASSGFTSGQGYNEQFF.

V is TRBV6-1 and J is TRBJ1-2; D uncertain. This CDR3 has 10 amino acids. V dropped 5 bases and J dropped 10 bases, with 8 bases sitting between them. Germline V gives CDR1 MNHNS, CDR2 SASEGT. The CDR3 loop is CASSRSDYTF. Here the CDR3 DNA reads TGTGCCAGCAGTCGTTCAGACTACACCTTC.

The rearrangement joins TRBV7-6 to TRBJ1-1; no firm D call. V lost 1 base to trimming and J lost 0 bases, with 3 bases between them. The CDR3 covers 13 residues. Germline lookup yields CDR1 SGHVS and CDR2 FNYEAQ. The DNA for the CDR3 is TGTGCCAGCAGCTTAGTAGTGAACACTGAAGCTTTCTTT. Protein product: CASSLVVNTEAFF. Complete variable domain (other parts from reference TRBV7-6 and TRBJ1-1): GAGVSQSPRYKVTKRGQDVALRCDPISGHVSLYWYRQALGQGPEFLTYFNYEAQQDKSGLPNDRFSAERPEGSISTLTIQRTEQRDSAMYRCASSLVVNTEAFFGQGTRLTVV.

V is TRBV4-2 and J is TRBJ2-5; tentative D call: TRBD2 (6 bases). This CDR3 is built from 15 residues. Germline assignment: CDR1 LGHNA and CDR2 YNFKEQ. With 4 bases removed from V and 1 base from J, the gap between germline ends came to 13 bases. CDR3 loop: CASSLGGPSQETQYF. The CDR3 DNA is TGTGCCAGCAGCCTCGGGGGACCGAGCCAAGAGACCCAGTACTTC.

CDR3 in amino acids: CASSGTGGPDQETQYF. The CDR3 DNA sequence: TGTGCCAGCAGTGGTACAGGGGGCCCCGACCAAGAGACCCAGTACTTC. The chain joins TRBV6-1 to TRBJ2-5; TRBD1 matches at 9 bases. Trimming cost V 4 bases and J 0 bases; bases outside gene matches: 6. CDR1 and CDR2 from the germline V gene are MNHNS and SASEGT. The CDR3 contains 16 residues.

The chain couples TRBV10-3 to TRBJ1-1, with D perhaps TRBD1 (5 bases). The CDR3 consists of 14 residues. V lost 1 base and J lost 1, with 7 bases in between. Germline V CDR1 and CDR2: ENHRY, SYGVKD. This CDR3 reads CAISEFGQNTEAFF. The CDR3 region has the DNA TGTGCCATCAGTGAGTTTGGACAGAACACTGAAGCTTTCTTT.

As DNA, the CDR3 is TGCGCCAGCAGCCAAGACAGGACAAACTATGGCTACACCTTC. Translation gives CASSQDRTNYGYTF. V gene TRBV4-1 combines with J gene TRBJ1-2; perhaps TRBD1 as D (5 bases). Looked up from germline, CDR1 is MGHRA and CDR2 is YSYEKL. V was pared by 0 bases and J by 2 bases, with 7 bases between. This CDR3 contains 14 residues.

The CDR3: CASSPGQGSYEQYF. The DNA of the CDR3 is TGTGCCAGCAGCCCTGGACAGGGGTCCTACGAGCAGTACTTC. The V gene is TRBV4-2, the J gene TRBJ2-7, with 9 bases identical to TRBD1. The germline V gene has CDR1 LGHNA and CDR2 YNFKEQ. The CDR3 consists of 14 residues. V dropped 4 bases and J dropped 1; count of bases not matched to a gene: 2.

The chain is built from TRBV6-5 and TRBJ1-1; 10 nucleotides match TRBD1. With 7 bases clipped from V and 0 bases from J, the junction kept 2 bases outside the gene matches. The CDR3 is 14 residues long. Germline CDR1 is MNHEY and CDR2 is SVGAGI. This chain's CDR3 is CASIDRGLNTEAFF. The CDR3, as DNA: TGTGCCAGCATTGACAGGGGGCTGAACACTGAAGCTTTCTTT.